The rows below give T cell receptor beta chains drawn from one sample of a study of spatial heterogeneity in lung cancer. TCRdb re-called the 5' RACE reads through MiXCR, storing one row per CDR3 protein. Among tens of thousands of distinct CDR3 sequences listed, roughly 5% were seen once. The sequencing here drew on PBMCs, taken at surgery. The receptors were sampled from a female donor with early-stage non-small cell lung cancer. Both conserved end residues are trimmed from each CDR3. The D gene is left open where the match is weak. A clone size is listed for some rows: how often the clone was seen (once, few, many), or a class if it is expanded.

TRBV10-1	many	TRBJ2-1	12	TRBD1	ASSTGGPDNEQF
TRBV11-2	many	TRBJ2-1	14	TRBD2	ASSLAGTSSYNEQF
TRBV30	many	TRBJ2-7	12	-	AWSGPPSSYEQY
TRBV20-1	few	TRBJ2-3	15	TRBD1	SASISPGQGITDTQY
TRBV7-9	many	TRBJ1-3	14	-	ASSLAGRGFGNTIY
TRBV20-1	-	TRBJ1-5	11	-	SARRQLNQPQH
TRBV11-1	many	TRBJ1-1	12	-	ASSFDPSNTEAF
TRBV4-2	few	TRBJ2-1	14	-	ASSQGGASLYNEQF
TRBV2	few	TRBJ2-1	13	TRBD2	ASSELPSGYNEQF
TRBV6-5	-	TRBJ2-5	14	-	ASSYSGLAWGETQY
TRBV20-1	-	TRBJ2-5	12	-	SARARGSPETQY
TRBV27	medium-sized	TRBJ2-7	15	TRBD1	ASSPGTGDNYLYEQY
TRBV24-1	many	TRBJ2-1	12	TRBD2	ATGKPGLGNEQF
TRBV20-1	many	TRBJ2-7	11	TRBD2	SGFRREGGEQY
TRBV5-4	-	TRBJ2-2	12	-	ASSLDTNTGELF
TRBV20-1	many	TRBJ2-2	10	-	SARRGHGELF
TRBV6-5	many	TRBJ2-5	14	TRBD1	ASSLMGTGGQETQY
TRBV20-1	-	TRBJ1-5	15	TRBD1	SARDQEAGGPNQPQH
TRBV6-1	-	TRBJ1-2	11	-	ASSELGWGGYT
TRBV15	many	TRBJ2-3	11	-	ATSRGPADTQY
TRBV29-1	-	TRBJ2-5	10	-	SVVDFQETQY
TRBV10-3	many	TRBJ1-2	11	TRBD1	AISPGTGEGYT
TRBV6-1	-	TRBJ2-5	13	TRBD1	ASRRDRGWGETQY
TRBV6-2/TRBV6-3	many	TRBJ2-5	13	TRBD1	ASRKTATGKETQY
TRBV20-1	few	TRBJ1-1	12	-	SASQGGAGTEAF
TRBV20-1	many	TRBJ2-3	12	-	SVPHSGTTDTQY
TRBV5-1	few	TRBJ2-6	13	-	ASSFTPSGANVLT
TRBV18	many	TRBJ2-1	12	-	ASSPQAAYNEQF
TRBV6-1	-	TRBJ2-1	9	TRBD2	ASRERGAIL
TRBV3-1	many	TRBJ2-3	14	TRBD2	ASSQDLAGRTDTQY
TRBV28	many	TRBJ2-7	13	TRBD2	ASSLTTSGYYEQY
TRBV7-9	many	TRBJ2-7	10	-	ASSSMLYEQY
TRBV7-9	many	TRBJ2-2	15	TRBD2	ASSLGLAGDLAGELF
TRBV24-1	many	TRBJ2-2	14	-	ATSRSGLRPTGELF
TRBV10-1	many	TRBJ2-6	10	-	ASSSGANVLT
TRBV4-1	many	TRBJ2-3	14	-	ASSQVLVPNTDTQY
TRBV29-1	many	TRBJ2-1	13	TRBD2	SVGGGTSGYNEQF